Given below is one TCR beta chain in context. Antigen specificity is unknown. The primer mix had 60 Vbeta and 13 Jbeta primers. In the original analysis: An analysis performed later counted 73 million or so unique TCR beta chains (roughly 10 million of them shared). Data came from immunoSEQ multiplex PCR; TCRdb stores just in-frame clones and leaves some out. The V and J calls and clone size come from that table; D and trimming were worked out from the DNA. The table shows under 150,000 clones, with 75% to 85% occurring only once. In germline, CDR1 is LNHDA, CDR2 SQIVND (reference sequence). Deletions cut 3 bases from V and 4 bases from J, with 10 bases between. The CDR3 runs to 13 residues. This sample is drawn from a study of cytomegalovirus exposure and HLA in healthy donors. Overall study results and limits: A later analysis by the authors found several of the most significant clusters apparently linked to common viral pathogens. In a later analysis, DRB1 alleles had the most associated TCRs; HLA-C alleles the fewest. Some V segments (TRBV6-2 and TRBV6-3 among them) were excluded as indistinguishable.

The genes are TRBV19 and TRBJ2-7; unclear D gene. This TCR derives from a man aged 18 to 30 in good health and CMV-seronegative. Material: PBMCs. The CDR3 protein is CASSISLRYEQYF. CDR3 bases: TGTGCCAGTAGTATTAGTTTGAGGTACGAGCAGTACTTC. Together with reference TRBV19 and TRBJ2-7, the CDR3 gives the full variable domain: DGGITQSPKYLFRKEGQNVTLSCEQNLNHDAMYWYRQDPGQGLRLIYYSQIVNDFQKGDIAEGYSVSREKKESFPLTVTSAQKNPTAFYLCASSISLRYEQYFGPGTRLTVT.